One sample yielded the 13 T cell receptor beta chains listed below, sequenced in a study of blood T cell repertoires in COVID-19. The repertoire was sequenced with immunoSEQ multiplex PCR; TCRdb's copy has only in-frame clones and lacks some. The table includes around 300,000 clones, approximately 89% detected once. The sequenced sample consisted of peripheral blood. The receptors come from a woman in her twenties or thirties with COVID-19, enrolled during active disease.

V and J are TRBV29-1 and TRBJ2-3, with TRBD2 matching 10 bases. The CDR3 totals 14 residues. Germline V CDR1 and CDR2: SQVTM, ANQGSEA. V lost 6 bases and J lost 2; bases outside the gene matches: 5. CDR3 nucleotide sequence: TGCAGCGTCGCTAGCGGGAGTGCCACAGATACGCAGTATTTT. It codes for CSVASGSATDTQYF.

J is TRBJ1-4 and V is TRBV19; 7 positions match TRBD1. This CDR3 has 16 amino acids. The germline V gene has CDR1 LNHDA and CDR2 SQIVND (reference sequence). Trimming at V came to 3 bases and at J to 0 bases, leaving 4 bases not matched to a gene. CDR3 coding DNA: TGTGCCAGTAGTATTGGAACAGGGGCAACTAATGAAAAACTGTTTTTT. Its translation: CASSIGTGATNEKLFF.

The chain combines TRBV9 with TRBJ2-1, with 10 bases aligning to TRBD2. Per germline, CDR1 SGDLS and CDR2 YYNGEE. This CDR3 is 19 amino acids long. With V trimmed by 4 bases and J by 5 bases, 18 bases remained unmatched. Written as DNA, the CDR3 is TGTGCCAGCAGCCGCCGGGGGGGAGCGGGAGGGCCAAAGGACAATGAGCAGTTCTTC. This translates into CASSRRGGAGGPKDNEQFF.

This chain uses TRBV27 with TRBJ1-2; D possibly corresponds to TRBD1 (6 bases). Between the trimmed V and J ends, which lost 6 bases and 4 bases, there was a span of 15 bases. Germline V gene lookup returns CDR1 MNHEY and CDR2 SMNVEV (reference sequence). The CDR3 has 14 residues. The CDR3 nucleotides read TGTGCCAGCAGGCCGGGGGGGCTAGGCTATGGCTACACCTTC. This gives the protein CASRPGGLGYGYTF.

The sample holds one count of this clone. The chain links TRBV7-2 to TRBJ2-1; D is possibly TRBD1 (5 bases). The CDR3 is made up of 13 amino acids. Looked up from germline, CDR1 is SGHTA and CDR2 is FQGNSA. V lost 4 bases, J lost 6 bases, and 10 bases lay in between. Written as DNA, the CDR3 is TGTGCCAGCAGCTCCACAGGTTTCAATGAGCAGTTCTTC. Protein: CASSSTGFNEQFF.

CDR3 amino acids: CATSNYRTGGNQPQHF. CDR3 DNA: TGTGCCACCAGCAATTATAGGACAGGGGGGAATCAGCCCCAGCATTTT. The chain couples TRBV15 to TRBJ1-5; 10 bases line up with TRBD1. The CDR3 contains 16 residues. The germline gives CDR1 LNHNV, CDR2 YYDKDF (reference sequence). V gave up 4 bases and J gave up 4 bases; unmatched junction bases: 7.

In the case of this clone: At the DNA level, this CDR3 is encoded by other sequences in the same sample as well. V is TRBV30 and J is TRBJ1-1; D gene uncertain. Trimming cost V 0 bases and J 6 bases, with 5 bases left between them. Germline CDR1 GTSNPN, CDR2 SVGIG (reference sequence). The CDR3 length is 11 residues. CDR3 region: CAWSVGAEAFF. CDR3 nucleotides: TGTGCCTGGAGTGTAGGAGCTGAAGCTTTCTTT.

CDR3 bases: TGTGCCAGCAGTTTAGGGACAGATGTATATGGCTACACCTTC. This codes for CASSLGTDVYGYTF. The chain joins TRBV27 to TRBJ1-2; 7 bases map to TRBD1. The trim removed 2 bases at V and 5 bases at J, leaving 5 bases unmatched. There are 14 residues in the CDR3. Germline loops: CDR1 MNHEY, CDR2 SMNVEV (reference sequence).

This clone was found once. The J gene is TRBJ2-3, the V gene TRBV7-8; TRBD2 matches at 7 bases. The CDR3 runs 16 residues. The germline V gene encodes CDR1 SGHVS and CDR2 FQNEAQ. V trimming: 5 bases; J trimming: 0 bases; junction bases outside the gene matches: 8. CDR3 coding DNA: TGTGCCAGCAGCCGGCGGGACTACTCAAGCACAGATACGCAGTATTTT. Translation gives CASSRRDYSSTDTQYF.

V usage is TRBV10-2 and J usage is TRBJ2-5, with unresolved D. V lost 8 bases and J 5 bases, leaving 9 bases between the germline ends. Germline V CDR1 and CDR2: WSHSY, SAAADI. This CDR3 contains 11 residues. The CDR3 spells CASLFGETQYF. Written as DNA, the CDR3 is TGCGCCAGCCTGTTCGGGGAGACCCAGTACTTC.

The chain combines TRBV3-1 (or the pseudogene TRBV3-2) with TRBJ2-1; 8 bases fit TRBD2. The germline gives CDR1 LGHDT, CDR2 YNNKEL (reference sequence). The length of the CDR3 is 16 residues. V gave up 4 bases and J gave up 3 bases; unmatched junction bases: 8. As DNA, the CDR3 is TGTGCCAGCAGCCGAATCCCGGGACTAGACTACAATGAGCAGTTCTTC. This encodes CASSRIPGLDYNEQFF.

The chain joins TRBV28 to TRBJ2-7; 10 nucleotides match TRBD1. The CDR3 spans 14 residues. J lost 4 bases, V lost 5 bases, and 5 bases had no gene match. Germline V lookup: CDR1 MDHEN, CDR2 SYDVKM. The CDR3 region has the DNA TGTGCCAGCAGTGGGGACAGGGGATTGTACGAGCAGTACTTC. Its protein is CASSGDRGLYEQYF.

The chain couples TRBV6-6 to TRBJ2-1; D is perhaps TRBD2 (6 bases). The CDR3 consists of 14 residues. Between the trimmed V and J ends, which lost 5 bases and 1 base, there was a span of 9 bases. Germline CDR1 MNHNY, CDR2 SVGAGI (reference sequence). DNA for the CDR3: TGTGCCAGCAGTGCGGGAAGGTCCTACAATGAGCAGTTCTTC. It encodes CASSAGRSYNEQFF.